These 25 T cell receptor beta chains were sequenced from one sample in a study of chemoradiotherapy in HPV16-positive cancers. Sequencing was performed with immunoSEQ multiplex PCR; in TCRdb, only in-frame clones are kept and a portion is missing. The sample lists approximately 32,000 clones; around 80% were seen once. This material consisted of blood, taken from a patient who underwent chemoradiotherapy. The receptors were sampled from a human donor with HPV-associated anogenital cancer.

The chain employs TRBV10-3 and TRBJ2-2; D is unclear. Trimming took 4 bases from V and 4 from J, leaving 10 bases between them. The V gene's germline CDR1 is ENHRY and CDR2 SYGVKD. The CDR3 is made up of 14 amino acids. Here the CDR3 reads CAISAQSGTGELFF. CDR3 DNA sequence: TGTGCCATCAGTGCACAGTCGGGCACCGGGGAGCTGTTTTTT.

This chain links TRBV6-6 with TRBJ2-7; D call uncertain. The CDR3 loop spans 12 amino acids. Germline CDR1 and CDR2: MNHNY and SVGAGI (reference sequence). V was cut by 10 bases and J by 3 bases, with 13 bases left in between. As DNA, the CDR3 is TGTGCCACCTCCCCATCGGGCTACGAGCAGTACTTC. Protein sequence: CATSPSGYEQYF.

The chain links TRBV5-1 to TRBJ2-7; D is possibly TRBD1 or TRBD2 (5 bases each). The CDR3 loop spans 13 amino acids. In germline, CDR1 is SGHRS, CDR2 YFSETQ. Trimming took 0 bases from V and 2 from J, leaving 6 bases between them. The CDR3: CASSLGGTYEQYF. The CDR3 DNA reads as TGCGCCAGCAGCTTGGGGGGGACCTACGAGCAGTACTTC.

V and J are TRBV9 and TRBJ1-1; D might be TRBD1 (5 bases). Trimming took off 0 bases at V and 4 bases at J, with 13 bases between the two ends. Per the germline V gene, CDR1 is SGDLS and CDR2 is YYNGEE. The CDR3 is 15 residues long. The CDR3 reads CASSVGAGSGTEAFF. The CDR3 nucleotides read TGTGCCAGCAGCGTAGGGGCAGGGTCGGGCACTGAAGCTTTCTTT.

V and J are TRBV5-4 and TRBJ2-3; TRBD1 matches at 9 bases. The V segment lost 6 bases and the J segment 1 base; nucleotides outside the gene matches: 6. The CDR3 loop spans 15 amino acids. CDR1 SGHNT and CDR2 YYREEE come from the germline V gene (reference sequence). The CDR3 sequence: CASTTGTGRTDTQYF. The CDR3 DNA follows: TGTGCCAGCACCACCGGGACAGGGCGCACAGATACGCAGTATTTT.

V and J are TRBV5-8 and TRBJ2-3; the D is unclear. Germline CDR1 is SGHTS and CDR2 is YDEGEE. The CDR3 consists of 13 residues. Between the trimmed V and J ends, which lost 4 bases and 4 bases, there was a span of 10 bases. CDR3 DNA sequence: TGTGCCAGCAGCAGGCTACCGCCAGATACGCAGTATTTT. Its protein product is CASSRLPPDTQYF.

This rearrangement joins TRBV18 to TRBJ2-1, with 8 bases lining up with TRBD2. CDR1 and CDR2 from the germline V gene are KGHSH and LQKENI. The CDR3 loop spans 16 amino acids. V lost 0 bases and J lost 6; bases outside the gene matches: 7. CDR3 DNA sequence: TGTGCCAGCTCACCACCGGGGGGACTAGTCATCAATGAGCAGTTCTTC. This sequence encodes CASSPPGGLVINEQFF. The variable domain in full, with the rest retrieved from reference TRBV18 and TRBJ2-1, is NAGVMQNPRHLVRRRGQEARLRCSPMKGHSHVYWYRQLPEEGLKFMVYLQKENIIDESGMPKERFSAEFPKEGPSILRIQQVVRGDSAAYFCASSPPGGLVINEQFFGPGTRLTVL.

This clone was counted once. The CDR3 nucleotides are TGTGCCAGCAGCTTAGTCCCGGGGGCCGGCGATGAGCAGTTCTTC. Its protein is CASSLVPGAGDEQFF. The genes are TRBV7-8 and TRBJ2-1; D is possibly TRBD1 or TRBD2 (6 bases each). Deletions cut 1 base from V and 8 bases from J, with 15 bases between. This CDR3 has 15 residues. Germline V CDR1 and CDR2: SGHVS, FQNEAQ.

V is TRBV5-1 and J is TRBJ1-1; tentatively, D is TRBD1 (5 bases). Germline CDR1 reads SGHRS; CDR2 reads YFSETQ. There are 14 residues in the CDR3. V was cut by 4 bases and J by 2 bases, with 12 bases left in between. This CDR3 is CASSIGTANTEAFF. The CDR3 DNA is TGCGCCAGCAGCATAGGGACCGCCAACACTGAAGCTTTCTTT.

The J gene is TRBJ1-2, the V gene TRBV18; 7 bases are shared with TRBD1. CDR1 is KGHSH, CDR2 LQKENI, per germline. The junction had 9 bases not matched to a gene; V was cut back by 4 bases and J by 4 bases. The CDR3 runs 15 residues. The CDR3 is CASSQSEGAGYGYTF. In nucleotides, the CDR3 is TGTGCCAGCTCACAATCGGAGGGGGCGGGCTATGGCTACACCTTC.

The chain links TRBV7-9 to TRBJ2-7; weak D call: TRBD1 (8 bases). Trimming cost V 7 bases and J 3 bases, with 16 bases left between them. This CDR3 has 14 amino acids. Looked up from germline, CDR1 is SEHNR and CDR2 is FQNEAQ (reference sequence). CDR3 residues: CASTPTGGGYEQYF. In DNA form, the CDR3 reads TGTGCCAGCACTCCAACAGGGGGGGGCTACGAGCAGTACTTC. The full variable domain, rest sourced from reference TRBV7-9 and TRBJ2-7, is DTGVSQNPRHKITKRGQNVTFRCDPISEHNRLYWYRQTLGQGPEFLTYFQNEAQLEKSRLLSDRFSAERPKGSFSTLEIQRTEQGDSAMYLCASTPTGGGYEQYFGPGTRLTVT.

This rearrangement joins TRBV7-2 to TRBJ2-7; D call uncertain. Germline CDR1 reads SGHTA; CDR2 reads FQGNSA. This CDR3 has 12 residues. The V and J ends lost 6 bases and 0 bases respectively, with 6 bases between them. The CDR3 region is CASRGSSYEQYF. CDR3 DNA: TGTGCCAGCAGGGGTAGCTCCTACGAGCAGTACTTC.

The rearrangement links TRBV7-2 to TRBJ1-2; no clear D gene. The germline V gene encodes CDR1 SGHTA and CDR2 FQGNSA. The CDR3 spans 15 residues. V lost 1 base and J 8 bases, leaving 17 bases between the germline ends. The CDR3 is CASSLDPGLFVGYTF. Written as DNA, the CDR3 is TGTGCCAGCAGCTTAGATCCGGGCCTCTTCGTCGGCTACACCTTC.

The rearrangement uses TRBV7-3 and TRBJ1-1; D gene uncertain. This CDR3 has 13 residues. Germline V gives CDR1 SGHTA, CDR2 FQGTGA. V lost 2 bases and J 1 base, leaving 5 bases between the germline ends. The CDR3 bases are TGTGCCAGCAGCTTAGGAGCGAACACTGAAGCTTTCTTT. It specifies CASSLGANTEAFF.

The CDR3 here is CASSPETGGLRQYF. In DNA form, the CDR3 reads TGCGCCAGCAGCCCAGAGACAGGGGGTTTAAGGCAGTACTTC. V is TRBV5-1 and J is TRBJ2-7; 9 nucleotides line up with TRBD1. Germline V lookup: CDR1 SGHRS, CDR2 YFSETQ. The CDR3 extends over 14 amino acids. V dropped 4 bases and J dropped 9; count of bases not matched to a gene: 11.

Written as DNA, the CDR3 is TGTGCCAGCAGTGTACAGGGGGACGAAGTTGAAGCTTTCTTT. Amino acids: CASSVQGDEVEAFF. The rearrangement links TRBV6-1 to TRBJ1-1; 8 bases match TRBD1. Germline trimming cut 4 bases from V and 7 bases from J; bases unmatched to any gene: 8. Germline assignment: CDR1 MNHNS and CDR2 SASEGT. The CDR3 sequence is 14 residues long.

The rearrangement joins TRBV7-2 to TRBJ1-1; 10 nucleotides agree with TRBD1. The CDR3 extends over 15 amino acids. Germline CDR1 and CDR2: SGHTA and FQGNSA. The trim removed 8 bases at V and 0 bases at J, leaving 6 bases unmatched. This CDR3 reads CASSRDRGLNTEAFF. CDR3 bases: TGTGCCAGCTCTCGGGACAGGGGTTTGAACACTGAAGCTTTCTTT. Complete variable domain (other parts from reference TRBV7-2 and TRBJ1-1): GAGVSQSPSNKVTEKGKDVELRCDPISGHTALYWYRQSLGQGLEFLIYFQGNSAPDKSGLPSDRFSAERTGGSVSTLTIQRTQQEDSAVYLCASSRDRGLNTEAFFGQGTRLTVV.

V usage is TRBV6-4 and J usage is TRBJ1-3, with 7 bases fitting TRBD1. V shed 4 bases and J 0 bases; nucleotides not matched to a gene: 12. From germline, CDR1 is MRHNA and CDR2 SNTAGT. CDR3 length: 18 amino acids. CDR3: CASSAPRDSPSSGNTIYF. The CDR3 DNA is TGTGCCAGCAGTGCCCCCCGGGACAGCCCGAGCTCTGGAAACACCATATATTTT.

J is TRBJ1-2 and V is TRBV9, with 10 positions matching TRBD1. The V gene's germline CDR1 is SGDLS and CDR2 YYNGEE. The CDR3 covers 15 residues. The V gene end was trimmed by 3 bases and the J gene end by 4 bases; junction bases not matched to a gene: 6. The CDR3 region is CASSASGTGVYGYTF. Here the CDR3 DNA reads TGTGCCAGCAGCGCGTCCGGGACAGGGGTCTATGGCTACACCTTC.

The chain combines TRBV18 with TRBJ1-2; perhaps TRBD1 as D (6 bases). Germline CDR1 is KGHSH and CDR2 is LQKENI. This CDR3 comprises 11 residues. The V gene lost 4 bases and the J gene lost 6 bases, with 6 bases spanning the gap. The CDR3 DNA sequence: TGTGCCAGCTCACAGGGGGATGGCTACACCTTC. Its protein is CASSQGDGYTF.

The CDR3 spells CASRPLPGLAGVREQFF. CDR3 coding DNA: TGTGCCAGTAGGCCTCTCCCGGGACTAGCGGGGGTAAGGGAGCAGTTCTTC. This sequence joins TRBV19 and TRBJ2-1, with 14 positions matching TRBD2. The trim removed 6 bases at V and 10 bases at J, leaving 14 bases unmatched. Germline CDR1 LNHDA, CDR2 SQIVND (reference sequence). CDR3 length equals 17 residues.

This clone was seen a few times. Relative to the germline gene, one junction end is altered; a read error may explain this. This chain links TRBV5-8 with TRBJ2-5; 7 bases line up with TRBD1. Germline-derived CDR1 and CDR2 are SGHTS and YDEGEE. The CDR3 has 14 amino acids. CDR3 DNA sequence: TGTGCCAGCAGCCCGGGGACAGATAAAGAGAGCCAGTACTTC. Its translation: CASSPGTDKESQYF.

The sample holds one count of this clone. V gene TRBV30 combines with J gene TRBJ2-5; 9 nucleotides match TRBD2. Germline CDR1 reads GTSNPN; CDR2 reads SVGIG (reference sequence). This CDR3 comprises 15 residues. V gave up 1 base and J gave up 2 bases; unmatched junction bases: 5. The CDR3 DNA reads as TGTGCCTGGAGTGGAGGAGCGGGGGGACAAGAGACCCAGTACTTC. As protein: CAWSGGAGGQETQYF. Variable domain in full (rest from reference TRBV30 and TRBJ2-5): SQTIHQWPATLVQPVGSPLSLECTVEGTSNPNLYWYRQAAGRGLQLLFYSVGIGQISSEVPQNLSASRPQDRQFILSSKKLLLSDSGFYLCAWSGGAGGQETQYFGPGTRLLVL.

J is TRBJ1-5 and V is TRBV15; 8 bases line up with TRBD1. With 1 base clipped from V and 5 bases from J, the junction kept 7 bases outside the gene matches. This CDR3 comprises 16 residues. Per the germline V gene, CDR1 is LNHNV and CDR2 is YYDKDF (reference sequence). CDR3 nucleotide sequence: TGTGCCACCAGCAGAGTAGGGCAGGGGGCAGATCAGCCCCAGCATTTT. Translating gives CATSRVGQGADQPQHF.

The V and J genes are TRBV27 and TRBJ2-1, with a tentative D call TRBD2 (5 bases). The V and J ends lost 1 base and 12 bases respectively, with 13 bases between them. Germline V lookup: CDR1 MNHEY, CDR2 SMNVEV (reference sequence). This CDR3 spans 13 amino acids. The CDR3 here is CASSLLYGVVQFF. The CDR3 DNA reads TGTGCCAGCAGTTTATTATACGGGGTGGTGCAGTTCTTC.